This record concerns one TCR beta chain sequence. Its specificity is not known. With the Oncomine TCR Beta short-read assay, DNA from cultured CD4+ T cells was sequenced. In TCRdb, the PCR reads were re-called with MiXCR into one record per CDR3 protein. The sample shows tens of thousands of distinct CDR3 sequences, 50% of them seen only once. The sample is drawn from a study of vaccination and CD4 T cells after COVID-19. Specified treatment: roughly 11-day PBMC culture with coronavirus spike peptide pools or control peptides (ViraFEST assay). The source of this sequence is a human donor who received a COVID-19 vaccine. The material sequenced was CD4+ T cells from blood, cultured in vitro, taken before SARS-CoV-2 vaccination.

The DNA of the CDR3 is TGTGCCACCAGCAGAGACAGGGGAACAGATACGCAGTATTTT. Its protein is CATSRDRGTDTQYF. The chain couples TRBV15 to TRBJ2-3; D may be TRBD1 (6 bases). Trimming left V 0 bases short and J 3 bases short, with 7 bases between. The CDR3 contains 14 residues. Germline loops: CDR1 LNHNV, CDR2 YYDKDF (reference sequence).